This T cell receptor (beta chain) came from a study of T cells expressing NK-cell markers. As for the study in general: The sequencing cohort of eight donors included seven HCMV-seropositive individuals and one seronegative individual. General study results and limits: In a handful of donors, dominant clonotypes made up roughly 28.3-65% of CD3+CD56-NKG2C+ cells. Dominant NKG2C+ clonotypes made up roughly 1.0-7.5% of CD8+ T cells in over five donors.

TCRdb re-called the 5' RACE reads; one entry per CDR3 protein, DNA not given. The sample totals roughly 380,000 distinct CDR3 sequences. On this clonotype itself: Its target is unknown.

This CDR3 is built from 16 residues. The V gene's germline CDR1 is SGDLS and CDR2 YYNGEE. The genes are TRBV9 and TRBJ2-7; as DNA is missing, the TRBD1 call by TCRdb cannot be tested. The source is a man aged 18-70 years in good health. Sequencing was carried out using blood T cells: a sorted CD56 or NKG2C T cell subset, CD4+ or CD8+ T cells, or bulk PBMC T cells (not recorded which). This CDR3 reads CASSVGAGTGAYEQYF. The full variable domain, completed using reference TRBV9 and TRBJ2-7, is DSGVTQTPKHLITATGQRVTLRCSPRSGDLSVYWYQQSLDQGLQFLIQYYNGEERAKGNILERFSAQQFPDLHSELNLSSLELGDSALYFCASSVGAGTGAYEQYFGPGTRLTVT.